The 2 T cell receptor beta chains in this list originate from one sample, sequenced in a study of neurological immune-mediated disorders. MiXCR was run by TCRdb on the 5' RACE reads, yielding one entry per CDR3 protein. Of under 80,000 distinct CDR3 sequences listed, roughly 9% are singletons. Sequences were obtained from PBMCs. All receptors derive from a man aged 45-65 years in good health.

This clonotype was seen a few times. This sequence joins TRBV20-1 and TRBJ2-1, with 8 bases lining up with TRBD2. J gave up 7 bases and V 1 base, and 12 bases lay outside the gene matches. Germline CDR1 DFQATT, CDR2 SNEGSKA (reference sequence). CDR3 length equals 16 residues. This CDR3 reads CSARATPGRAINEQFF. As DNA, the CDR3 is TGCAGTGCTAGAGCCACCCCCGGGAGGGCCATAAATGAGCAGTTCTTC.

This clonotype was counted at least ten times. The CDR3 reads CASTPQEGNNSPLHF. The DNA for the CDR3 is TGTGCCAGCACACCTCAGGAGGGTAATAATTCACCCCTCCACTTT. J is TRBJ1-6 and V is TRBV5-5; D is unresolved. Germline V lookup: CDR1 SGHKS, CDR2 YYEKEE (reference sequence). This CDR3 comprises 15 residues. With 6 bases removed from V and 5 bases from J, the gap between germline ends came to 15 bases. The whole variable domain, remainder taken from reference TRBV5-5 and TRBJ1-6, is DAGVTQSPTHLIKTRGQQVTLRCSPISGHKSVSWYQQVLGQGPQFIFQYYEKEERGRGNFPDRFSARQFPNYSSELNVNALLLGDSALYLCASTPQEGNNSPLHFGNGTRLTVT.